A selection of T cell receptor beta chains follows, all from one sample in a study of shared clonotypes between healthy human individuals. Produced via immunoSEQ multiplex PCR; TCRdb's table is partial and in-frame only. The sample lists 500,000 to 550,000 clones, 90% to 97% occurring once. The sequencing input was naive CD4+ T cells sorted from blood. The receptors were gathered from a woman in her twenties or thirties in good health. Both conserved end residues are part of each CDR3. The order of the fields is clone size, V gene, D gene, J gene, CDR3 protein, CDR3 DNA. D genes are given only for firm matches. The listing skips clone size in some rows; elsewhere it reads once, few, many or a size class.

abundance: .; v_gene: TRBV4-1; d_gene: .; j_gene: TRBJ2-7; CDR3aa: CASSPRSIAGPNEQYF; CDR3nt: TGCGCCAGCAGCCCTCGGTCGATTGCGGGTCCCAACGAGCAGTACTTC
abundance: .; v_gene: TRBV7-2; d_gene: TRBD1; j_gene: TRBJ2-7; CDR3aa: CASSVTGDYEQYF; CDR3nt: TGTGCCAGCAGCGTGACAGGGGACTACGAGCAGTACTTC
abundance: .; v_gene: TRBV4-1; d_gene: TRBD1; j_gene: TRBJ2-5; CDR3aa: CASSRTGLRQETQYF; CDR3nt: TGCGCCAGCAGCCGGACAGGGTTAAGGCAAGAGACCCAGTACTTC
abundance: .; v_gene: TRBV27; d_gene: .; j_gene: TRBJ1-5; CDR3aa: CASSPQGAGNQPQHF; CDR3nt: TGTGCCAGCAGTCCCCAGGGAGCGGGGAATCAGCCCCAGCATTTT
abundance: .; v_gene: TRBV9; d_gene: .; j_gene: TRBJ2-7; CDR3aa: CASSPRDLSSYEQYF; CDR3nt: TGTGCCAGCAGCCCGAGGGACCTGAGCTCCTACGAGCAGTACTTC
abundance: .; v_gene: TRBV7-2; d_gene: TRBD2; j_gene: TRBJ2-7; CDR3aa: CASSSRTRSYEQYF; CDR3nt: TGTGCCAGCAGCTCCAGGACTAGATCCTACGAGCAGTACTTC
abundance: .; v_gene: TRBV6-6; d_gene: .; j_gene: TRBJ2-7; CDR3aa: CASSASGAYGQYF; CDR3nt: TGTGCCAGCAGTGCAAGCGGCGCCTACGGGCAGTACTTC
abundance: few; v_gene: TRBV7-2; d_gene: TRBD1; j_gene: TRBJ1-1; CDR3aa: CASSFDRVNTEAFF; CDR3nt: TGTGCCAGCAGCTTCGACAGGGTGAACACTGAAGCTTTCTTT
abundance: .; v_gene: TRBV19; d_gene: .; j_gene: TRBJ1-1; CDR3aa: CASSGQNTEAFF; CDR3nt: TGTGCCAGTAGTGGACAGAACACTGAAGCTTTCTTT
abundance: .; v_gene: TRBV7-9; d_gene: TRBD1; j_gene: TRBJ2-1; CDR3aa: CASSRTGFAGGEQFF; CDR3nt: TGTGCCAGCAGCCGGACAGGCTTCGCTGGCGGTGAGCAGTTCTTC
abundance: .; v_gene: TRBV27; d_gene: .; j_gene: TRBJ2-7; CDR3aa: CASSFYGGTYEQYF; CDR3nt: TGTGCCAGCAGTTTTTATGGGGGAACCTACGAGCAGTACTTC
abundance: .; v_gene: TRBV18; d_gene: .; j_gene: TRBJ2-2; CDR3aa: CASSPDTGELFF; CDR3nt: TGTGCCAGCTCACCAGACACCGGGGAGCTGTTTTTT
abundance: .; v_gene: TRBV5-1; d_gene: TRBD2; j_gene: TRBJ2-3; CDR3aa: CASSSPLAGETDTQYF; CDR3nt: TGCGCCAGCAGCTCCCCACTAGCGGGAGAAACAGATACGCAGTATTTT
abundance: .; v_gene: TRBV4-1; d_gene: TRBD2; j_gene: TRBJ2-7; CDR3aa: CASSRGGGRGNSYEQYF; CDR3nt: TGCGCCAGCAGCCGCGGCGGGGGGAGGGGAAATTCCTACGAGCAGTACTTC
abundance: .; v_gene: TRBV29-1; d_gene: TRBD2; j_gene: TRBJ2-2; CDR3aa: CSVESGSRTGELFF; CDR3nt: TGCAGCGTTGAAAGCGGGAGCAGGACCGGGGAGCTGTTTTTT
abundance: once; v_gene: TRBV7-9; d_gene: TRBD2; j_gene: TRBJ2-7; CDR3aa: CASSLLAGGNYEQYF; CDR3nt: TGTGCCAGCAGCCTACTAGCGGGAGGTAACTACGAGCAGTACTTC
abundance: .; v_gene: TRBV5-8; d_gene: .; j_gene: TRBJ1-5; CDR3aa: CASSLLGEWGQPQHF; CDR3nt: TGTGCCAGCAGCTTGCTTGGGGAGTGGGGTCAGCCCCAGCATTTT
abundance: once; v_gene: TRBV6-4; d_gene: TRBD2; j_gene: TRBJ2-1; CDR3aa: CASSDSQWAGDRYNEQFF; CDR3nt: TGTGCCAGCAGTGACTCTCAGTGGGCGGGAGATCGCTACAATGAGCAGTTCTTC
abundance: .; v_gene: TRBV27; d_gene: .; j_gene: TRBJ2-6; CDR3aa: CASGTAGANVLTF; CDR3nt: TGTGCCAGCGGGACGGCTGGGGCCAACGTCCTGACTTTC
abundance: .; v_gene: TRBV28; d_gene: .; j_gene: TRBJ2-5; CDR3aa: CASTFDGDQETQYF; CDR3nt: TGTGCCAGCACCTTCGACGGAGATCAAGAGACCCAGTACTTC
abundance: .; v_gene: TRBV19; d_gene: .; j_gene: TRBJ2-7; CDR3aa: CASSIAGSVYEQYF; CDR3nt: TGTGCCAGTAGTATAGCGGGATCAGTCTACGAGCAGTACTTC
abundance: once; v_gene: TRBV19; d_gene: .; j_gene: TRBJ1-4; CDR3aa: CATASGPSPDNEKLFF; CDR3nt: TGTGCCACCGCTTCAGGGCCCTCCCCAGATAATGAAAAACTGTTTTTT
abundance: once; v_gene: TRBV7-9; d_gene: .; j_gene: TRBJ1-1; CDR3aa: CASSREQNTEAFF; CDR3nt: TGTGCCAGCAGCAGGGAACAGAACACTGAAGCTTTCTTT
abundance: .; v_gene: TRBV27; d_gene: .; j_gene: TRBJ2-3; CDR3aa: CASSARRPTDTQYF; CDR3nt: TGTGCCAGCAGTGCCAGGCGTCCGACAGATACGCAGTATTTT
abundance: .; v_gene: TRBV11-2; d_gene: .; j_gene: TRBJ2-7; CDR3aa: CASSLDRAEGSSYEQYF; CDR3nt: TGTGCCAGCAGCTTAGATCGAGCGGAGGGGAGCTCCTACGAGCAGTACTTC
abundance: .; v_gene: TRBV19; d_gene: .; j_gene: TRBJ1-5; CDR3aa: CASSSTAPVNQPQHF; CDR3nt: TGTGCCAGTAGCTCGACAGCACCAGTTAATCAGCCCCAGCATTTT
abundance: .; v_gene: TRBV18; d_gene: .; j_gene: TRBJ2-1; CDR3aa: CASSPPGGEQFF; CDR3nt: TGTGCCAGCTCACCACCTGGAGGTGAGCAGTTCTTC
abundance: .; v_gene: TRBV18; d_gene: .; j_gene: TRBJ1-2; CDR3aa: CASSPVTGDGYTF; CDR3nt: TGTGCCAGCTCACCAGTGACAGGTGATGGCTACACCTTC
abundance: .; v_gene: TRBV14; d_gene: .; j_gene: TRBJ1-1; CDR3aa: CASSHRPGGPLNTEAFF; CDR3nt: TGTGCCAGCAGCCATCGCCCTGGCGGACCGTTGAACACTGAAGCTTTCTTT
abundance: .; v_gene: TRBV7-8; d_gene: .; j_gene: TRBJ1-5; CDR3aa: CASSLVTGTGQPQHF; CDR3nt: TGTGCCAGCAGCTTAGTTACGGGAACGGGGCAGCCCCAGCATTTT
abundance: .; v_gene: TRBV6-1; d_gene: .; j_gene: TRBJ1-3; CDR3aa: CASSLRGFSGNTIYF; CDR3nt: TGTGCCAGCAGCCTAAGAGGGTTCTCTGGAAACACCATATATTTT
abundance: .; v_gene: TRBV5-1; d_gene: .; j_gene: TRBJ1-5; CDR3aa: CASSFLGEDQPQHF; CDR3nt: TGCGCCAGCAGCTTCTTGGGGGAGGATCAGCCCCAGCATTTT
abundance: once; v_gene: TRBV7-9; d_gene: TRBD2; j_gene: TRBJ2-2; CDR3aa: CASSPATASGPGELFF; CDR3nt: TGTGCCAGCAGTCCCGCCACGGCTAGCGGGCCCGGGGAGCTGTTTTTT
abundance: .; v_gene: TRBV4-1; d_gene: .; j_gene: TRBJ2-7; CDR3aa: CASSQVGSIVYEQYF; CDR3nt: TGCGCCAGCAGCCAAGTCGGGAGCATCGTCTACGAGCAGTACTTC
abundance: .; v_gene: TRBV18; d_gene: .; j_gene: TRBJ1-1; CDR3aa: CASSPTGHMNTEAFF; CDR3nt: TGTGCCAGCTCACCAACAGGCCACATGAACACTGAAGCTTTCTTT
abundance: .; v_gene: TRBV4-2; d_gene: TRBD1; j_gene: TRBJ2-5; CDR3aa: CASSAGDRGVETQYF; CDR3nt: TGTGCCAGCAGCGCCGGGGACAGGGGTGTCGAGACCCAGTACTTC
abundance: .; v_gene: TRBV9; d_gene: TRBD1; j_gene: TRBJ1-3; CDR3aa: CASSASGTAPLAIYF; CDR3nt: TGTGCCAGCAGCGCCTCCGGGACAGCCCCTTTGGCCATATATTTT
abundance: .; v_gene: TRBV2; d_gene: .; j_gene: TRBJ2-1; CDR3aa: CASSKTTRRTPRSYNEQFF; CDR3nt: TGTGCCAGCAGCAAGACGACTCGAAGGACTCCTCGCTCCTACAATGAGCAGTTCTTC
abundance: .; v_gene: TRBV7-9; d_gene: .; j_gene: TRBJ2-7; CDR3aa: CASSSLGWGAYEQYF; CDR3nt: TGTGCCAGCAGCTCTCTGGGGTGGGGGGCCTACGAGCAGTACTTC